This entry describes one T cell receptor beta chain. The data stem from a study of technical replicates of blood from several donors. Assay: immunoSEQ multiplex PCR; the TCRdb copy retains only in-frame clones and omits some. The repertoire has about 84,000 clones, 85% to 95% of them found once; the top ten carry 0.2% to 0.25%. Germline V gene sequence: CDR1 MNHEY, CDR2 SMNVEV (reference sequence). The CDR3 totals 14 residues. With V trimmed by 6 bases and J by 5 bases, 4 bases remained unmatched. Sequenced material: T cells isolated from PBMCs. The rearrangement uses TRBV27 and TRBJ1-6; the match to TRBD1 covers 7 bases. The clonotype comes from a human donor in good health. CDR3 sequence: CASSRGQHNSPLHF. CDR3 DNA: TGTGCCAGCAGCCGGGGACAGCATAATTCACCCCTCCACTTT.